A single sample gave rise to the 4 T cell receptor beta chains below, sequenced in a study of cytomegalovirus exposure and HLA in healthy donors. This PCR relied on a set of 60 Vbeta primers and 13 Jbeta primers. The method was immunoSEQ multiplex PCR; TCRdb's version includes in-frame clones alone and lacks a portion of them. The data contain roughly 150,000 clones, approximately 88% of them singletons. The sequencing sample was made of PBMCs. Receptor source: a woman aged 18-29 years in good health and CMV-seronegative.

The V and J genes are TRBV12-5 and TRBJ1-2; TRBD1 matches 9 bases. V dropped 1 base and J dropped 4; count of bases not matched to a gene: 4. Per the germline V gene, CDR1 is LGHNT and CDR2 is FRNRAP. There are 15 residues in the CDR3. CDR3 residues: CASGLAPDRGYGYTF. The CDR3 DNA reads TGTGCTAGTGGTTTGGCCCCGGACAGGGGCTATGGCTACACCTTC.

The chain recombines TRBV7-6 with TRBJ1-1; 7 positions match TRBD1. The CDR3 has 14 amino acids. With V trimmed by 6 bases and J by 4 bases, 8 bases remained unmatched. CDR1 is SGHVS, CDR2 FNYEAQ, per germline. As DNA, the CDR3 is TGTGCCAGCAGTCTAGGACAGGTTCGCACTGAAGCTTTCTTT. This sequence encodes CASSLGQVRTEAFF.

The chain joins TRBV6-5 to TRBJ2-7; 12 bases agree with TRBD2. The CDR3 is 16 residues long. V was clipped by 0 bases and J by 4 bases; unmatched bases: 4. Germline CDR1 reads MNHEY; CDR2 reads SVGAGI. CDR3 nucleotides: TGTGCCAGCAGTTACTCGACTAGCGGGGGAGTTTACGAGCAGTACTTC. Encoded protein: CASSYSTSGGVYEQYF.

The V and J genes are TRBV5-6 and TRBJ1-2; D might be TRBD1 (5 bases). CDR1 is SGHDT, CDR2 YYEEEE, per germline. This CDR3 has 14 residues. Deletions cut 4 bases from V and 4 bases from J, with 14 bases between. The CDR3 loop is CASSGRTLRYGYTF. CDR3 coding DNA: TGTGCCAGCAGCGGACGGACACTCCGCTATGGCTACACCTTC.